The 10 T cell receptor beta chains below were found in one sample sequenced in a study of molecular identifiers for immune sequencing clone quantification. Each CDR3 protein is one row after TCRdb ran MiXCR on the PCR reads. The sample gives a few hundred thousand distinct CDR3 sequences, about a quarter of which show up once; 0.74% is in the top ten. The sample taken for sequencing was naive CD8+ T cells from blood, with Jurkat cell RNA spiked in. Subset reported: FACS-sorted CD8+CD4-CCR7+CD45RA+ naive T cells. The receptors derive from a human donor in good health. Some libraries in this study had Jurkat cell RNA spiked in.

This chain links TRBV7-6 with TRBJ2-7, with no clear D. Germline loops: CDR1 SGHVS, CDR2 FNYEAQ. Trimming cost V 1 base and J 0 bases, with 19 bases left between them. The CDR3 is made up of 18 amino acids. CDR3 in amino acids: CASSLERGGVLSSYEQYF. The CDR3 DNA is TGTGCCAGCAGCTTAGAGAGAGGCGGAGTTCTGAGCTCCTACGAGCAGTACTTC. The full variable domain, rest sourced from reference TRBV7-6 and TRBJ2-7, is GAGVSQSPRYKVTKRGQDVALRCDPISGHVSLYWYRQALGQGPEFLTYFNYEAQQDKSGLPNDRFSAERPEGSISTLTIQRTEQRDSAMYRCASSLERGGVLSSYEQYFGPGTRLTVT.

Turning to this clonotype: A much larger clonotype is one base distant, so this may be a read error. The gene calls are TRBV4-1 and TRBJ2-3; 7 positions agree with TRBD2. Germline CDR1 reads MGHRA; CDR2 reads YSYEKL. CDR3 size: 15 residues. In DNA form, the CDR3 reads TGCGCCAGCAGCCACACTAGCGCCTCCACAGCTACGCAGTATTTT. It specifies CASSHTSASTATQYF.

Turning to this clonotype: The junction and the germline gene differ at one end; a read error may be behind it. J is TRBJ2-7 and V is TRBV4-3, with TRBD2 matching over 10 bases. Germline-derived CDR1 and CDR2 are LGHNA and YSLEER. The CDR3 length is 16 residues. Here the CDR3 DNA reads TGCGCCCGCAGCCAAGATAGGACTAGCGGCTCCTACGAGCAGTACTTC. Protein product: CARSQDRTSGSYEQYF.

This clonotype was observed a handful of times. J is TRBJ2-1 and V is TRBV6-1, with 10 bases aligning to TRBD1. The CDR3 runs 14 residues. Germline V gene sequence: CDR1 MNHNS, CDR2 SASEGT. V trimming: 6 bases; J trimming: 7 bases; junction bases outside the gene matches: 6. In DNA, the CDR3 is TGTGCCAGCAGAGACAGGGGGCTAGGAAATGAGCAGTTCTTC. As protein: CASRDRGLGNEQFF.

This clonotype appeared a few times. V usage is TRBV5-4 and J usage is TRBJ2-7; D is unresolved. Germline V gene sequence: CDR1 SGHNT, CDR2 YYREEE (reference sequence). This CDR3 is 14 amino acids long. V was cut by 1 base and J by 4 bases, with 12 bases left in between. The CDR3 bases are TGTGCCAGCAGCTTGTTTGCGGATCCATACGAGCAGTACTTC. Protein sequence: CASSLFADPYEQYF.

The DNA for the CDR3 is TGTGCCAGCAGTTCATCCCCGGGACAGGGGCTTTTGGAGCAGTACTTC. It encodes CASSSSPGQGLLEQYF. The chain employs TRBV7-9 and TRBJ2-7; 10 bases map to TRBD1. The CDR3 is 16 residues long. The V gene's germline CDR1 is SEHNR and CDR2 FQNEAQ (reference sequence). V shed 6 bases, J shed 7 bases, and the junction held 15 bases outside the gene matches.

The rearrangement joins TRBV7-3 to TRBJ2-2; a possible D gene is TRBD2 (5 bases). Per germline, CDR1 SGHTA and CDR2 FQGTGA. CDR3 length: 17 amino acids. V was trimmed by 4 bases and J by 6 bases, leaving 21 bases between them. For the CDR3, the DNA is TGTGCCAGCAGCTCCGAGACTACCGGAGACGGGCCCGGGGAGCTGTTTTTT. Encoded protein: CASSSETTGDGPGELFF. The entire variable domain, with the rest obtained from reference TRBV7-3 and TRBJ2-2, is as follows: GAGVSQTPSNKVTEKGKYVELRCDPISGHTALYWYRQSLGQGPEFLIYFQGTGAADDSGLPNDRFFAVRPEGSVSTLKIQRTERGDSAVYLCASSSETTGDGPGELFFGEGSRLTVL.

The CDR3: CASSQGWGGSYEQYF. Written as DNA, the CDR3 is TGCGCCAGCAGCCAAGGTTGGGGGGGCTCCTACGAGCAGTACTTC. The chain is built from TRBV4-3 and TRBJ2-7; 7 bases map to TRBD2. Per germline, CDR1 LGHNA and CDR2 YSLEER. Trimming took 1 base from V and 0 from J; bases not matched to a gene: 3. The CDR3 totals 15 residues.

Regarding this clonotype: This sequence may be a read error, since a much larger clone differs from it by one base. V gene TRBV9 combines with J gene TRBJ2-7, with 10 bases lining up with TRBD2. The V and J ends lost 0 bases and 6 bases, in that order; junction bases with no gene match: 6. Per the germline V gene, CDR1 is SGDLS and CDR2 is YYNGEE. CDR3 size: 15 residues. The CDR3 loop reads CASSVGTSGACEQYF. As DNA, the CDR3 is TGTGCCAGCAGCGTAGGGACTAGCGGTGCCTGCGAGCAGTACTTC.

This clonotype was counted once. A much more abundant neighbour one base away suggests this may be a read error. The chain employs TRBV24-1 and TRBJ2-3; the D gene could be TRBD1 or TRBD2 (5 bases each). Trimming removed 5 bases from V and 6 bases from J, with 20 bases in between. The V gene's germline CDR1 is KGHDR and CDR2 SFDVKD. This CDR3 has 16 residues. CDR3 protein: CATSAHPPDGTDTQYF. The CDR3, as DNA: TGTGCCACCAGTGCTCATCCCCCGGACGGGACGGATACGCAGTATTTT.